These 27 T cell receptor beta chains came from one sample sequenced in a study of T-cell reconstitution after alpha-beta-depleted transplantation in children. The TCRbeta library was prepared with unique molecular identifiers. TCRdb itself ran the PCR reads through MiXCR, one entry per CDR3 protein. The table lists over 45,000 distinct CDR3 sequences, about 9.3% of them singletons. The input for sequencing was PBMCs, mostly from graft donor cells, taken 60 days after TCRalphabeta/CD19-depleted stem cell transplant. The receptors shown here come from a male patient between 2 and 9 years old who had a stem cell transplant for chronic granulomatous disease, so the T cells may come from the graft donor.

This clonotype was observed many times. The chain combines TRBV7-9 with TRBJ2-3, with 9 bases that match TRBD1. The CDR3 consists of 15 residues. Trimming removed 5 bases from V and 4 bases from J; junction bases left unmatched: 7. Germline CDR1 reads SEHNR; CDR2 reads FQNEAQ (reference sequence). This chain's CDR3 is CASSRTGDTPDTQYF. The CDR3 DNA reads as TGTGCCAGCAGCAGGACAGGGGACACGCCAGATACGCAGTATTTT. Filled out from reference TRBV7-9 and TRBJ2-3, the complete variable domain reads DTGVSQNPRHKITKRGQNVTFRCDPISEHNRLYWYRQTLGQGPEFLTYFQNEAQLEKSRLLSDRFSAERPKGSFSTLEIQRTEQGDSAMYLCASSRTGDTPDTQYFGPGTRLTVL.

This clonotype was counted at least ten times. This rearrangement joins TRBV5-1 to TRBJ2-5, with D possibly TRBD1 on 5 matching bases. The CDR3 has 8 amino acids. CDR1 is SGHRS and CDR2 is YFSETQ in the germline V gene. Here the CDR3 reads CVQGAQYF. The CDR3 bases are TGCGTCCAAGGGGCCCAGTACTTC. The whole variable domain, remainder taken from reference TRBV5-1 and TRBJ2-5, is KAGVTQTPRYLIKTRGQQVTLSCSPISGHRSVSWYQQTPGQGLQFLFEYFSETQRNKGNFPGRFSGRQFSNSRSEMNVSTLELGDSALYLCVQGAQYFGPGTRLLVL.

V and J are TRBV6-1 and TRBJ2-7; TRBD1 agrees at 7 bases. V shed 7 bases, J shed 3 bases, and the junction held 9 bases outside the gene matches. The CDR3 runs 14 residues. The germline V gene encodes CDR1 MNHNS and CDR2 SASEGT. The CDR3 region is CASTKTGENYEQYF. The CDR3 DNA follows: TGTGCCAGCACGAAAACAGGGGAAAACTACGAGCAGTACTTC.

This clonotype was recorded many times. This rearrangement joins TRBV6-1 to TRBJ2-3; TRBD2 might be the D (6 bases). This CDR3 has 15 residues. CDR1 is MNHNS, CDR2 SASEGT, per germline. Between the trimmed V and J ends, which lost 4 bases and 6 bases, there was a span of 17 bases. The CDR3 DNA reads as TGTGCCAGCAGTGTCCGGGACTCGGGGAGGGATACGCAGTATTTT. This codes for CASSVRDSGRDTQYF.

The chain links TRBV20-1 to TRBJ2-7; perhaps TRBD2 as D (5 bases). The CDR3 totals 15 residues. Trimming removed 5 bases at V and 0 bases at J, with 17 bases between. Germline V gives CDR1 DFQATT, CDR2 SNEGSKA (reference sequence). This CDR3 is CSAGTRPPSSYEQYF. The CDR3 DNA reads TGCAGTGCTGGAACTAGGCCCCCGAGCTCCTACGAGCAGTACTTC.

V is TRBV12-3 or TRBV12-4 and J is TRBJ1-1; TRBD1 matches 10 bases. Unmatched junction bases numbered 3, after V lost 5 bases and J lost 0 bases. The CDR3 consists of 15 residues. Here the CDR3 reads CASSTGQGMNTEAFF. The CDR3 DNA follows: TGTGCCAGCAGTACGGGACAGGGGATGAACACTGAAGCTTTCTTT.

This clonotype was counted ten times or more. The chain links TRBV7-9 to TRBJ2-2, with D tentatively TRBD2 (6 bases). V lost 0 bases, J lost 4 bases, and 12 bases lay in between. Germline assignment: CDR1 SEHNR and CDR2 FQNEAQ (reference sequence). The CDR3 is 16 amino acids. In DNA, the CDR3 is TGTGCCAGCAGCTTAGCGCACGGGAGTCGCACCGGGGAGCTGTTTTTT. Amino acid sequence: CASSLAHGSRTGELFF.

This clonotype was counted many times. This rearrangement joins TRBV12-3 or TRBV12-4 to TRBJ1-5; D is uncertain. The CDR3 is made up of 13 amino acids. V shed 9 bases and J shed 0 bases, with 9 bases lying between them. This chain's CDR3 is CASGFGSNQPQHF. The CDR3 DNA reads TGTGCCAGTGGTTTCGGTAGCAATCAGCCCCAGCATTTT.

This clonotype was counted many times. The V call is TRBV20-1, the J call TRBJ2-1, with D maybe TRBD2 (7 bases). V was pared by 5 bases and J by 1 base, with 15 bases between. CDR1 DFQATT and CDR2 SNEGSKA come from the germline V gene (reference sequence). This CDR3 has 15 amino acids. The CDR3 protein is CSARGARESYNEQFF. DNA of the CDR3: TGCAGTGCTCGGGGGGCCAGGGAGTCCTACAATGAGCAGTTCTTC.

This clonotype was seen ten or more times. The gene calls are TRBV11-2 and TRBJ2-7; TRBD2 is a possible D gene (5 bases). The germline gives CDR1 SGHAT, CDR2 FQNNGV. This CDR3 region has 14 residues. Trimming removed 2 bases from V and 2 bases from J, with 10 bases in between. DNA of the CDR3: TGTGCCAGCAGCTTATTCCGGGGAGCCTACGAGCAGTACTTC. Translating gives CASSLFRGAYEQYF.

This clonotype showed up many times. The V and J genes are TRBV29-1 and TRBJ2-7; 9 positions agree with TRBD2. V gave up 4 bases and J gave up 5 bases; unmatched junction bases: 12. The germline CDR1 and CDR2 sequences are SQVTM and ANQGSEA. CDR3 length equals 15 residues. The CDR3 coding sequence is TGCAGCGTTGCGTTAGCGGGAGCTAGAACCGACGAGCAGTACTTC. This codes for CSVALAGARTDEQYF.

This clonotype has more than one count but fewer than ten. The chain uses TRBV18 and TRBJ2-2; D uncertain. This CDR3 has 14 residues. From germline, CDR1 is KGHSH and CDR2 LQKENI. The V gene lost 6 bases and the J gene lost 3 bases, with 11 bases spanning the gap. CDR3 protein: CASSRRVDTGELFF. The CDR3, as DNA: TGTGCCAGCTCGCGACGGGTAGACACCGGGGAGCTGTTTTTT.

This clonotype was picked up many times. The V call is TRBV6-2 or TRBV6-3, the J call TRBJ2-5; 10 nucleotides agree with TRBD2. The trim removed 0 bases at V and 5 bases at J, leaving 3 bases unmatched. Germline CDR1 MNHEY, CDR2 SVGEGT. The CDR3 contains 15 residues. This CDR3 is CASSYSASGSETQYF. CDR3 nucleotides: TGTGCCAGCAGTTACTCGGCTAGCGGGAGTGAGACCCAGTACTTC.

This clonotype was counted at least ten times. The V and J genes are TRBV29-1 and TRBJ2-1; D unresolved. The CDR3 has 12 residues. V lost 4 bases and J 0 bases, leaving 4 bases between the germline ends. Germline V gives CDR1 SQVTM, CDR2 ANQGSEA. The CDR3 nucleotides read TGCAGCGTTGGGAGCTCCTACAATGAGCAGTTCTTC. Residues: CSVGSSYNEQFF.

The V and J genes are TRBV14 and TRBJ1-4; D uncertain. V lost 2 bases and J lost 8, with 6 bases in between. This CDR3 spans 12 amino acids. The germline gives CDR1 SGHDN, CDR2 FVKESK. CDR3 loop: CASSQYVEKLFF. The DNA of the CDR3 is TGTGCCAGCAGCCAATATGTGGAAAAACTGTTTTTT.

This clonotype was seen only a few times. The rearrangement joins TRBV10-2 to TRBJ2-7; TRBD2 is a possible D gene (6 bases). Germline CDR1 is WSHSY and CDR2 is SAAADI. The CDR3 loop spans 13 amino acids. Between the trimmed V and J ends, which lost 6 bases and 3 bases, there was a span of 12 bases. CDR3 nucleotides: TGCGCCAGCAGCTCACTAGCAAACTACGAGCAGTACTTC. It encodes CASSSLANYEQYF.

This clonotype was found a few times. The chain combines TRBV20-1 with TRBJ1-6; a possible D gene is TRBD1 (6 bases). V lost 1 base and J lost 3, with 10 bases in between. Germline CDR1 and CDR2: DFQATT and SNEGSKA (reference sequence). The CDR3 covers 15 residues. CDR3: CSARVWTDYNSPLHF. The CDR3 region has the DNA TGCAGTGCTAGAGTCTGGACAGACTATAATTCACCCCTCCACTTT.

There are many counts of this clonotype. The chain links TRBV27 to TRBJ2-7; 7 nucleotides match TRBD1. The CDR3 loop spans 13 amino acids. The V gene's germline CDR1 is MNHEY and CDR2 SMNVEV (reference sequence). The V segment lost 6 bases and the J segment 2 bases; nucleotides outside the gene matches: 4. DNA for the CDR3: TGTGCCAGCAGCCAGGGACAGACCTACGAGCAGTACTTC. Translated, it gives CASSQGQTYEQYF.

Sample share makes this clonotype medium-sized (0.01 to 0.1%). The rearrangement uses TRBV30 and TRBJ2-7; 8 bases agree with TRBD1. The V gene end was trimmed by 4 bases and the J gene end by 2 bases; junction bases not matched to a gene: 7. CDR1 is GTSNPN and CDR2 is SVGIG in the germline V gene (reference sequence). The CDR3 covers 14 residues. Here the CDR3 reads CAWTTGTGTYEQYF. Here the CDR3 DNA reads TGTGCCTGGACAACCGGGACAGGCACCTACGAGCAGTACTTC.

The chain carries TRBV6-2 or TRBV6-3 and TRBJ2-1; D is uncertain. Trimming stripped 6 bases from V and 3 bases from J, with 6 bases between. This CDR3 has 12 amino acids. Germline loops: CDR1 MNHEY, CDR2 SVGEGT. The CDR3 protein is CASRTVYNEQFF. The CDR3 DNA sequence: TGTGCCAGCAGGACGGTCTACAATGAGCAGTTCTTC.

In this sample, this clonotype turned up a few times. The V and J genes are TRBV20-1 and TRBJ2-1; 10 bases map to TRBD2. J was trimmed by 2 bases and V by 4 bases; bases with no gene match: 5. Looked up from germline, CDR1 is DFQATT and CDR2 is SNEGSKA (reference sequence). The CDR3 runs 15 residues. CDR3 in DNA: TGCAGTGCTAATAATCTAGCGGGAGCCTACAATGAGCAGTTCTTC. Encoded protein: CSANNLAGAYNEQFF.

The genes are TRBV3-1 and TRBJ2-7; D ambiguous. From germline, CDR1 is LGHDT and CDR2 YNNKEL (reference sequence). V was cut by 0 bases and J by 0 bases, with 3 bases left in between. This CDR3 is 13 amino acids long. In DNA, the CDR3 is TGTGCCAGCAGCCAAGATGCCTCCTACGAGCAGTACTTC. This translates into CASSQDASYEQYF.

Ten or more counts support this clonotype. The chain carries TRBV28 and TRBJ2-3, with TRBD1 matching 8 bases. From germline, CDR1 is MDHEN and CDR2 SYDVKM. The CDR3 contains 19 residues. The trim removed 6 bases at V and 6 bases at J, leaving 23 bases unmatched. CDR3 residues: CASRTTPVAGQGVIDTQYF. DNA for the CDR3: TGTGCCAGCAGGACGACGCCCGTCGCTGGACAGGGTGTGATTGATACGCAGTATTTT.

With regard to this clonotype: With a much larger clone just one base away, this may be a read error. The chain recombines TRBV29-1 with TRBJ2-3, with TRBD2 matching over 8 bases. The CDR3 covers 16 residues. Germline CDR1 and CDR2: SQVTM and ANQGSEA. The V and J ends lost 7 bases and 3 bases, in that order; junction bases with no gene match: 15. The CDR3 loop reads CSDNQAGVSGTDTQYF. In DNA, the CDR3 is TGCAGCGACAACCAAGCGGGAGTTAGTGGGACAGATACGCAGTATTTT.

CDR3 protein: CAWSLFSGSSGANVLTF. The CDR3 DNA is TGTGCCTGGAGCCTCTTTAGCGGGAGCTCTGGGGCCAACGTCCTGACTTTC. The rearrangement uses TRBV30 and TRBJ2-6; 9 bases agree with TRBD2. The CDR3 loop spans 17 amino acids. V shed 3 bases and J 0 bases; nucleotides not matched to a gene: 6. The V gene's germline CDR1 is GTSNPN and CDR2 SVGIG (reference sequence).

This clonotype was picked up many times. V and J are TRBV29-1 and TRBJ2-7, with 13 bases identical to TRBD2. There are 14 residues in the CDR3. V shed 7 bases and J 7 bases; nucleotides not matched to a gene: 10. Germline V CDR1 and CDR2: SQVTM, ANQGSEA. The CDR3 bases are TGCAGCGCCGCAACTAGCGGGAGGGGTTGGGAGCAGTACTTC. It encodes CSAATSGRGWEQYF.

This clonotype was detected many times. This chain connects TRBV12-3 or TRBV12-4 to TRBJ2-3, with D unresolved. Trimming stripped 4 bases from V and 5 bases from J, with 4 bases between. This CDR3 comprises 11 residues. The CDR3 here is CASSWKDTQYF. Written as DNA, the CDR3 is TGTGCCAGCAGTTGGAAAGATACGCAGTATTTT.